This TCR beta chain was recovered during a study of radiotherapy plus CTLA-4 blockade in lung cancer (dated by TCRdb to the late 2010s). Some background on the complete study: Among enrolled patients, 15% to 20% had an objective response and roughly 33% reached disease control. Beyond this particular receptor, the publication reports: After treatment with radiotherapy and ipilimumab, TCR clones that originated in tumors expanded in peripheral blood. Early dynamic changes in blood T cell clones, together with increased serum interferon-beta after radiation, were reported as the strongest predictors of response.

V lost 2 bases and J lost 5 bases, and the count of bases not matched to a germline gene is 3. Spanning cysteine to phenylalanine, the CDR3 consists of 15 amino acids. The DNA shown is the 45-base CDR3, in frame from base 1. Focal radiation therapy combined with CTLA-4 blockade (ipilimumab) was tested in patients with chemo-refractory metastatic non-small-cell lung cancer. This clone turned up a few times. This clone's antigen is unknown. Base qualities are missing; no much larger clone stands one base away. Libraries came from the immunoSEQ multiplex PCR assay. The table was pulled from immuneACCESS by TCRdb, which kept in-frame rearrangements only. Such tables lose some clones; where checked, under half of the loss comes from unresolved V genes, and the rest has no known cause. The sample has about 46,000 clones on record, roughly three quarters of them singletons. The ten largest clones add up to about 9% of the sample.

The chain is assembled from TRBV5-3 and TRBJ2-2; 10 bases in the middle match TRBD1. TRBV5-3 is noted as an ORF with a role that remains uncertain. The material was peripheral blood, obtained from a patient treated with radiotherapy plus ipilimumab. The sequence was obtained from a human donor with non-small cell lung cancer who had a complete response to radiotherapy plus ipilimumab. For the CDR3, the sequence is CARSFGDRGTGELFF. The nucleotides read TGTGCCAGAAGCTTTGGGGACAGGGGTACCGGGGAGCTGTTTTTT.